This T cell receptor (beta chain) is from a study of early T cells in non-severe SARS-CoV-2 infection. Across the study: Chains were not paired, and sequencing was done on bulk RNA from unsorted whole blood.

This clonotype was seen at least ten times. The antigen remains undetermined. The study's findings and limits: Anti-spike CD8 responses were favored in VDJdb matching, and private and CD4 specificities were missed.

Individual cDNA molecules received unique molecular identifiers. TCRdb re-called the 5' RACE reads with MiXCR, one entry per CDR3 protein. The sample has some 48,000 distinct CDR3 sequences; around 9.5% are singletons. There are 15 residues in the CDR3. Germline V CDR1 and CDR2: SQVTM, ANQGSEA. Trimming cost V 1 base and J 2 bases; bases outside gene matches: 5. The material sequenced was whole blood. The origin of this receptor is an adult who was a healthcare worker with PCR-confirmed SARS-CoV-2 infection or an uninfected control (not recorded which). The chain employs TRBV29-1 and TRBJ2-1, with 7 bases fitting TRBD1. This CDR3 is CSVEVGQGAYNEQFF. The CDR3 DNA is TGCAGCGTTGAAGTAGGCCAGGGGGCCTACAATGAGCAGTTCTTC.